This T cell receptor (beta chain) was sequenced for a study of T cells in localized non-small cell lung cancer (dated by TCRdb to about 2020). Background on the whole study: The study examined T cell repertoires in a few hundred patients with early-stage NSCLC and compared tumors with uninvolved tumor-adjacent lungs. NSCLC patients had a mean age of approximately 70 years, and 120 to 150 were male and 85 to 110 female. The cohort consisted of around 250 treatment-naive NSCLC patients whose localized lung tumors had been resected. Summary of the overall study and its limitations: Multi-region tumor sequencing was not performed, so intratumor heterogeneity could not be excluded. Longer overall survival was associated with higher blood T cell density, whereas shorter survival was associated with higher adjacent-lung clonality. A median of approximately 62 of the top 100 tumor clones turned up in the paired uninvolved adjacent lung, and approximately 30 of those clones also ranked among the top 100 of that same adjacent lung. Uninvolved tumor-adjacent lung showed the highest T cell clonality, higher than tumor, which suggests more focused antigenic responses in the uninvolved tumor-adjacent lung. Because of the exploratory design, TCR variables were selected using unadjusted p-values without false-discovery rate correction.

At diagnosis, tumor, uninvolved tumor-adjacent lung and peripheral blood were collected and then preserved as a mix of FFPE and fresh-frozen material. For TCR repertoire profiling, the blood samples were analyzed as peripheral blood mononuclear cells. Comment on this clone: Its antigen remains unidentified. The sample holds no much larger clone one base away, and base qualities are not on file.

The immunoSEQ Assay was used to sequence TCR beta CDR3 regions from DNA. The study's processing was this. T cell density was computed as TCR beta template counts normalized to usable DNA estimated by amplifying housekeeping genes. Richness was estimated using the preseqR package, with extrapolation to 400,000 templates for PBMC samples and to 120,000 templates for tissue samples. Clonality was defined as one minus Pielou's evenness. Tissue-enriched TCRs were identified through differential abundance testing performed on productive amino-acid clonotypes, with a minimum total count of 5 and an alpha of 0.1. The Jaccard Index and the Morisita Overlap Index were used to measure repertoire overlap between compartments. GLIPH grouped TCR beta CDR3s together with public tetramer-defined viral CDR3s, and a viral motif had to include at least three viral sequences and show V-gene enrichment. Sourced from immuneACCESS, this table was stored by TCRdb with only in-frame sequences that have V and J called. A share of the clones is absent; for the studies checked, an unresolved V gene accounts for under half, and the remainder has no known explanation. That table is the source of V, J and clone size, and D and trimming were worked out from the DNA. The sample records 25,000 to 35,000 clones, 85% to 95% of which are singletons. The top ten clonotypes cover around 0.66% of the sample.

CDR1 LNHDA and CDR2 SQIVND are derived from the germline V gene (reference sequence). Relative to germline, V is 5 bases shorter and J is 2 bases shorter, with 16 bases between their ends. The CDR3 has 15 amino acids, counting the end cysteine and phenylalanine. Just CDR3 DNA is preserved here, 45 bases in frame from base 1. This specimen consisted of peripheral blood, obtained before any cancer treatment. Recombination joined TRBV19 with TRBJ2-7; a tentative D match to TRBD1 spans 6 bases. This sequence originates from a woman aged 40-69 years with stage I lung adenocarcinoma. The CDR3 corresponds to CASSLGHYQTYEQYF. In nucleotides, the sequence is TGTGCCAGTAGTCTGGGACACTACCAGACCTACGAGCAGTACTTC.